This T cell receptor (beta chain) derives from a study of T cells in Graves' hyperthyroidism and ophthalmopathy. Amplified regions were TCR beta CDR3 sequences from RNA transcripts. HTBI primers were employed in a first-round RT-PCR of the TCR CDR3. MiXCR, applied by TCRdb to the multiplex PCR reads, yields one record per CDR3 protein. Of more than 300,000 distinct CDR3 sequences in the sample, about 18% were seen once. This CDR3 region has 14 residues. CDR1 is SNHLY, CDR2 FYNNEI, per germline. With V trimmed by 5 bases and J by 6 bases, 4 bases remained unmatched. The diagnostic basis comprised clinical symptoms, serum thyroxine and TRAb, thyroid ultrasound and orbital computed tomography. The source of the PBMCs was over 8.5 ml of fresh peripheral blood. There are many counts of this clonotype. Its matching antigen is unknown. Study-wide results and limits: Most expanded thyroid clonotypes above 0.001 recurred in blood.

This TCR derives from a man between 18 and 29 years old with Graves' ophthalmopathy. Sequencing input: blood. The chain is built from TRBV2 and TRBJ2-1; 10 bases line up with TRBD2. The CDR3 nucleotides are TGTGCCAGCAGTAGCGGGGGGGCCGGCAATGAGCAGTTCTTC. Protein product: CASSSGGAGNEQFF.